The rows below give T cell receptor beta chains drawn from one sample of a study of CD4 T cells in relation to SARS-CoV-2 and coronaviruses. Using immunoSEQ multiplex PCR, the repertoire was profiled, and TCRdb retains in-frame clones only, with some absent. The sample carries some 65,000 clones, around 87% recorded once. The sequencing sample was made of memory CD4+ T cells from PBMCs. The receptors shown here come from a human donor in good health. CDR3s include the opening cysteine and the closing phenylalanine or tryptophan. A D gene is named only where the DNA matches it firmly. Rows give clone size only sometimes, using once, few, many, or a class for an expanded clone.

.,TRBD1,TRBJ2-5,TRBV6-1,CASSDSGQGLAETQYF,TGTGCCAGCAGTGATTCCGGACAGGGACTCGCTGAGACCCAGTACTTC
.,.,TRBJ2-7,TRBV29-1,CSVGYRSYEQYF,TGCAGCGTTGGCTACAGGTCCTACGAGCAGTACTTC
.,.,TRBJ2-7,TRBV21-1,CASSTTRTGPHAYEQYF,TGTGCCAGCAGCACTACCCGTACCGGACCGCATGCCTACGAGCAGTACTTC
.,.,TRBJ2-2,TRBV7-6,CASSPGGSFKTGELFF,TGTGCCAGCAGCCCGGGGGGCAGCTTCAAAACCGGGGAGCTGTTTTTT
.,TRBD2,TRBJ2-1,TRBV5-1,CASSWGTSGNYNEQFF,TGCGCCAGCAGCTGGGGGACTAGCGGGAATTACAATGAGCAGTTCTTC
.,TRBD1,TRBJ1-5,TRBV30,CAWSTTDRVQPQHF,TGTGCCTGGAGTACCACGGACAGGGTTCAGCCCCAGCATTTT
.,TRBD2,TRBJ2-3,TRBV9,CASSTSGRLDTQYF,TGTGCCAGCAGTACTAGCGGGAGATTAGATACGCAGTATTTT
.,.,TRBJ2-5,TRBV11-1,CASTGVGGKETQYF,TGTGCCAGCACCGGGGTGGGGGGCAAAGAGACCCAGTACTTC
.,TRBD2,TRBJ2-7,TRBV5-1,CASSTGTSGVYEQYF,TGCGCCAGCAGCACGGGGACTAGCGGGGTTTACGAGCAGTACTTC
.,.,TRBJ2-2,TRBV6-2/TRBV6-3,CASSYQSGWMAGELFF,TGTGCCAGCAGTTATCAGTCAGGGTGGATGGCCGGGGAGCTGTTTTTT
.,.,TRBJ2-5,TRBV5-6,CASSVIGPPPATQYF,TGTGCCAGCAGCGTGATCGGACCTCCGCCAGCGACCCAGTACTTC
.,TRBD1,TRBJ2-5,TRBV2,CASSADRGSTETQYF,TGTGCCAGCAGTGCCGACAGGGGATCCACAGAGACCCAGTACTTC
.,TRBD2,TRBJ2-2,TRBV7-3,CASSLMPSGHTNTGELFF,TGTGCCAGCAGCTTAATGCCTAGCGGGCATACGAACACCGGGGAGCTGTTTTTT
.,.,TRBJ1-2,TRBV18,CASSPVREAGYTF,TGTGCCAGCTCACCGGTCAGGGAGGCTGGCTACACCTTC
.,TRBD1,TRBJ2-7,TRBV19,CASSTSRGQGEGEQYF,TGTGCCAGTAGTACCTCGCGGGGACAGGGGGAGGGCGAGCAGTACTTC
.,.,TRBJ1-1,TRBV21-1,CASSKGGRRSLNTEAFF,TGTGCCAGCAGCAAAGGGGGCAGGAGGTCTCTGAACACTGAAGCTTTCTTT
once,.,TRBJ1-1,TRBV12-3/TRBV12-4,CASRNRDGEAFF,TGTGCCAGCAGAAACCGGGACGGTGAAGCTTTCTTT
.,.,TRBJ2-6,TRBV6-6,CASSGSGANVLTF,TGTGCCAGCAGTGGGTCTGGGGCCAACGTCCTGACTTTC
.,.,TRBJ2-2,TRBV7-9,CASSQTGPGELFF,TGTGCCAGCAGCCAGACAGGACCCGGGGAGCTGTTTTTT
.,.,TRBJ2-7,TRBV7-8,CASSSGRGSYEQYF,TGTGCCAGCAGCTCCGGAAGGGGGTCCTACGAGCAGTACTTC
.,.,TRBJ2-3,TRBV7-9,CASSLSLGGDTQYF,TGTGCCAGCAGCTTAAGTCTCGGCGGGGATACGCAGTATTTT
.,TRBD2,TRBJ2-7,TRBV5-1,CASSLAREVEQYF,TGCGCCAGCAGCTTGGCCCGGGAGGTCGAGCAGTACTTC
.,.,TRBJ1-5,TRBV7-2,CASSLAAVYSNQPQHF,TGTGCCAGCAGCTTAGCGGCAGTTTATAGCAATCAGCCCCAGCATTTT
.,.,TRBJ1-2,TRBV10-3,CAISESGRGYGYTF,TGTGCCATCAGTGAGTCTGGCAGGGGCTATGGCTACACCTTC
.,.,TRBJ2-5,TRBV3-1/TRBV3-2,CASSQDSKTQYF,TGTGCCAGCAGCCAAGACTCCAAGACCCAGTACTTC
once,TRBD2,TRBJ2-3,TRBV5-5,CASSGLAGGAGGTQYF,TGTGCCAGCAGCGGGTTAGCGGGGGGGGCCGGTGGTACGCAGTATTTT
.,TRBD1,TRBJ1-1,TRBV7-9,CASSSRTGGAGEAFF,TGTGCCAGCAGCTCGAGGACAGGGGGCGCGGGTGAAGCTTTCTTT
.,.,TRBJ1-4,TRBV7-8,CASSLARIATNEKLFF,TGTGCCAGCAGCTTAGCACGGATTGCAACTAATGAAAAACTGTTTTTT
.,.,TRBJ2-5,TRBV4-3,CASSQDWRGEETQYF,TGCGCCAGCAGCCAAGATTGGCGAGGCGAAGAGACCCAGTACTTC
.,.,TRBJ1-1,TRBV7-2,CASSRRGSTEAFF,TGTGCCAGCAGCCGCAGGGGAAGTACTGAAGCTTTCTTT
.,.,TRBJ1-4,TRBV6-5,CASSRDRANEKLFF,TGTGCCAGCAGTAGGGACCGAGCTAATGAAAAACTGTTTTTT
.,TRBD1,TRBJ2-1,TRBV23-1,CASRPGRQGARNEQFF,TGCGCCAGCAGGCCGGGCCGACAGGGGGCGAGGAATGAGCAGTTCTTC
.,.,TRBJ1-4,TRBV7-9,CASSFGVPNEKLFF,TGTGCCAGCAGCTTTGGGGTCCCTAATGAAAAACTGTTTTTT
few,TRBD1,TRBJ2-2,TRBV7-6,CASSLAGTGYTGELFF,TGTGCCAGCAGCTTAGCTGGGACAGGGTACACCGGGGAGCTGTTTTTT
.,.,TRBJ2-1,TRBV18,CASSPARHSPVQQFF,TGTGCCAGCTCACCAGCGCGCCACTCCCCCGTTCAGCAGTTCTTC
few,.,TRBJ1-6,TRBV2,CASSGEGNSPLHF,TGTGCCAGCAGTGGGGAGGGGAATTCACCCCTCCACTTT
.,TRBD1,TRBJ1-4,TRBV30,CAWSNPTGINEKLFF,TGTGCCTGGAGTAACCCGACAGGGATTAATGAAAAACTGTTTTTT
few,TRBD1,TRBJ1-4,TRBV4-1,CASSQGTGITNEKLFF,TGCGCCAGCAGCCAAGGGACAGGGATAACTAATGAAAAACTGTTTTTT
.,.,TRBJ2-3,TRBV12-3/TRBV12-4,CASSAIGDTQYF,TGTGCCAGCAGTGCCATAGGGGATACGCAGTATTTT
.,TRBD1,TRBJ2-3,TRBV9,CASSLWDSPLDTTDTQYF,TGTGCCAGCAGCCTCTGGGACAGCCCTCTCGACACCACAGATACGCAGTATTTT
.,.,TRBJ2-5,TRBV3-1/TRBV3-2,CASSQASGVGETQYF,TGTGCCAGCAGCCAAGCGAGTGGTGTTGGGGAGACCCAGTACTTC
.,TRBD2,TRBJ2-2,TRBV5-1,CASSGSGGNTGELFF,TGCGCCAGCAGCGGTAGCGGGGGGAACACCGGGGAGCTGTTTTTT
.,.,TRBJ2-3,TRBV9,CASTRDRQGTQYF,TGTGCCAGCACCCGAGACCGGCAAGGTACGCAGTATTTT
.,TRBD2,TRBJ2-7,TRBV29-1,CSVDAGVRGSSYEQYF,TGCAGCGTTGATGCCGGGGTTCGCGGGAGCTCCTACGAGCAGTACTTC
.,.,TRBJ2-3,TRBV6-2/TRBV6-3,CASSSLEGNTDTQYF,TGTGCCAGCAGTTCCCTGGAGGGAAACACAGATACGCAGTATTTT
.,.,TRBJ1-1,TRBV29-1,CSVDVGVNTEAFF,TGCAGCGTTGACGTAGGGGTGAACACTGAAGCTTTCTTT
.,.,TRBJ2-3,TRBV10-3,CAISVRGGTDTQYF,TGTGCCATCAGTGTGCGTGGGGGCACAGATACGCAGTATTTT
.,TRBD1,TRBJ1-6,TRBV30,CAWRPGQESPLHF,TGTGCCTGGAGGCCGGGACAGGAATCACCCCTCCACTTT
once,TRBD1,TRBJ2-1,TRBV5-4,CASSLDFGQGAYNEQFF,TGTGCCAGCAGCTTGGACTTTGGACAGGGGGCCTACAATGAGCAGTTCTTC
.,.,TRBJ1-6,TRBV7-3,CASSSLTNSPLHF,TGTGCCAGCAGCTCCTTGACAAATTCACCCCTCCACTTT
.,.,TRBJ1-5,TRBV5-5,CASSLRQGNQPQHF,TGTGCCAGCAGCCTCCGACAGGGCAATCAGCCCCAGCATTTT
.,.,TRBJ2-7,TRBV5-1,CASSLGGGQSTVYEQYF,TGCGCCAGCAGCTTGGGGGGAGGACAGTCCACGGTCTACGAGCAGTACTTC
once,TRBD2,TRBJ2-5,TRBV28,CASSLTSGGVETQYF,TGTGCCAGCAGTTTAACTAGCGGGGGGGTAGAGACCCAGTACTTC
.,TRBD1,TRBJ1-1,TRBV7-3,CASSAGLGTGVIMNTEAFF,TGTGCCAGCAGCGCAGGTTTGGGGACAGGAGTTATTATGAACACTGAAGCTTTCTTT
.,.,TRBJ2-3,TRBV9,CASSVGSNPDTQYF,TGTGCCAGCAGCGTAGGGTCGAACCCCGATACGCAGTATTTT